This is a list of T cell receptor beta chains from one sample in a study of T cells in Graves' hyperthyroidism and ophthalmopathy. TCRdb processed the multiplex PCR reads anew with MiXCR; each CDR3 protein has one entry. This table holds about 350,000 distinct CDR3 sequences, roughly an eighth found once. Sequenced material: blood. The receptors were sampled from a woman between 35 and 50 years old with Graves' ophthalmopathy. CDR3s include the opening cysteine and the closing phenylalanine or tryptophan. D genes are given only for firm matches. The size of a clone is reported for some rows only, either as once, few or many, or as a class for expanded clones.

clone size | D gene | J gene | V gene | CDR3 protein | CDR3 DNA
many | TRBD1 | TRBJ2-7 | TRBV12-3/TRBV12-4 | CASSRTGFEQYF | TGTGCCAGCAGTCGGACAGGGTTCGAGCAGTACTTC
many | TRBD1 | TRBJ1-1 | TRBV20-1 | CSAFIRDRGHTEAFF | TGCAGTGCCTTTATCCGGGACAGGGGGCACACTGAAGCTTTCTTT
many | TRBD2 | TRBJ2-1 | TRBV20-1 | CSAGRTSRNNEQFF | TGCAGTGCTGGAAGGACTAGTCGAAACAATGAGCAGTTCTTC
many | NA | TRBJ1-2 | TRBV6-1 | CASSDRRRDQYTF | TGTGCCAGCAGTGATCGGAGGCGGGACCAATACACCTTC
many | TRBD2 | TRBJ2-3 | TRBV9 | CASSVAPAGGGGTQYF | TGTGCCAGCAGCGTAGCTCCGGCGGGAGGGGGAGGTACGCAGTATTTT
many | TRBD1 | TRBJ2-7 | TRBV5-1 | CASSTDRGYEQYF | TGCGCCAGCAGCACGGACAGGGGCTACGAGCAGTACTTC
NA | NA | TRBJ2-2 | TRBV19 | CASAIANTGELFF | TGTGCCAGTGCGATCGCGAACACCGGGGAGCTGTTTTTT
many | NA | TRBJ1-4 | TRBV6-1 | CASSPTGKNEKLFF | TGTGCCAGCAGCCCGACAGGAAAAAATGAAAAACTGTTTTTT
few | TRBD2 | TRBJ2-1 | TRBV25-1 | CASSGRGLAGDSPYNEQFF | TGTGCCAGCAGTGGACGAGGACTAGCGGGGGATAGCCCCTACAATGAGCAGTTCTTC
many | NA | TRBJ2-7 | TRBV20-1 | CSAIRDLDYEQYF | TGCAGTGCTATCCGGGACCTCGACTACGAGCAGTACTTC
NA | TRBD1 | TRBJ1-2 | TRBV3-1 | CASSHPTGFYGYTF | TGTGCCAGCAGCCACCCGACAGGGTTCTATGGCTACACCTTC
few | TRBD2 | TRBJ2-1 | TRBV20-1 | CSARDPSGGGNEQFF | TGCAGTGCTAGAGATCCGAGCGGGGGGGGGAATGAGCAGTTCTTC
many | NA | TRBJ2-1 | TRBV19 | CASSSGVSYNEQFF | TGTGCCAGTAGTAGCGGGGTGAGCTACAATGAGCAGTTCTTC
NA | NA | TRBJ2-6 | TRBV7-9 | CASSLVSLSGANVLTF | TGTGCCAGCAGCTTAGTCTCCCTCTCTGGGGCCAACGTCCTGACTTTC
NA | NA | TRBJ2-3 | TRBV3-1 | CASTARGADTQYF | TGTGCCAGCACCGCGAGGGGGGCAGATACGCAGTATTTT
few | NA | TRBJ1-1 | TRBV20-1 | CSASLYPGAEGFNTEAFF | TGCAGTGCTAGCTTATACCCAGGCGCGGAGGGGTTTAACACTGAAGCTTTCTTT
many | NA | TRBJ2-3 | TRBV2 | CASSFDRRSDTQYF | TGTGCCAGCAGTTTCGACAGGAGATCAGATACGCAGTATTTT
NA | NA | TRBJ1-3 | TRBV19 | CASRSGGSLVSGNTIYF | TGTGCCAGCCGCTCCGGCGGCAGCTTGGTCTCTGGAAACACCATATATTTT
many | TRBD1 | TRBJ1-2 | TRBV28 | CASSSGGGGYTF | TGTGCCAGCAGTTCAGGGGGAGGTGGCTACACCTTC
many | TRBD1 | TRBJ2-7 | TRBV27 | CASSLKGYRGAYEQYF | TGTGCCAGCAGTTTAAAGGGGTACAGGGGAGCCTACGAGCAGTACTTC
few | TRBD1 | TRBJ1-3 | TRBV3-1 | CASSLGDRGIWNTIYF | TGTGCCAGCAGCCTAGGGGACAGGGGGATTTGGAACACCATATATTTT
few | TRBD2 | TRBJ2-1 | TRBV3-1 | CASSQAGLAENNEQFF | TGTGCCAGCAGCCAAGCGGGTCTAGCGGAGAACAATGAGCAGTTCTTC
many | TRBD2 | TRBJ2-7 | TRBV5-1 | CASSQIPSGGTYEQYF | TGCGCCAGCAGTCAAATTCCCAGCGGGGGAACCTACGAGCAGTACTTC
many | TRBD1 | TRBJ1-1 | TRBV19 | CASQPVDRWYTEAFF | TGTGCCAGCCAACCCGTGGACAGGTGGTATACTGAAGCTTTCTTT
few | TRBD2 | TRBJ2-2 | TRBV6-1 | CASSAKGPVAGETGELFF | TGTGCCAGCAGTGCGAAGGGGCCAGTAGCGGGAGAGACCGGGGAGCTGTTTTTT
few | NA | TRBJ2-2 | TRBV9 | CASSVAVETGELFF | TGTGCCAGCAGCGTAGCGGTTGAGACCGGGGAGCTGTTTTTT
few | NA | TRBJ2-5 | TRBV7-2 | CASSLETIKAQYF | TGTGCCAGCAGCTTAGAGACAATTAAGGCCCAGTACTTC
many | NA | TRBJ2-2 | TRBV28 | CASSAPNTGELFF | TGTGCCAGCTCGGCTCCGAACACCGGGGAGCTGTTTTTT
NA | NA | TRBJ1-2 | TRBV5-4 | CASSLQDSGYGYTF | TGTGCCAGCAGCTTACAGGATTCTGGGTATGGCTACACCTTC
many | NA | TRBJ1-2 | TRBV25-1 | CASSEFGYGYTF | TGTGCCAGCAGTGAATTTGGGTATGGCTACACCTTC
many | NA | TRBJ2-3 | TRBV20-1 | CSARVSSGSDTQYF | TGCAGTGCTAGAGTATCGAGCGGCTCAGATACGCAGTATTTT
few | TRBD1 | TRBJ1-2 | TRBV20-1 | CSARDWGGGFGYTF | TGCAGTGCTAGAGATTGGGGAGGGGGCTTTGGCTACACCTTC
NA | TRBD1 | TRBJ1-5 | TRBV4-1 | CASSQDSGAGTGLYSNQPQHF | TGCGCCAGCAGCCAAGATTCGGGGGCCGGGACAGGACTTTATAGCAATCAGCCCCAGCATTTT
many | TRBD2 | TRBJ2-5 | TRBV20-1 | CSARPGGATQETQYF | TGCAGTGCTAGACCGGGGGGGGCTACTCAAGAGACCCAGTACTTC
many | NA | TRBJ2-2 | TRBV25-1 | CASSEVGARRTGELFF | TGTGCCAGCAGTGAAGTCGGGGCCCGAAGGACCGGGGAGCTGTTTTTT
many | NA | TRBJ1-1 | TRBV29-1 | CSVEPKGNTEAFF | TGCAGCGTTGAACCCAAGGGTAACACTGAAGCTTTCTTT
NA | NA | TRBJ2-1 | TRBV12-5 | CASGPSDYYSEQFF | TGTGCTAGTGGTCCCTCGGACTACTATAGTGAGCAGTTCTTC
NA | NA | TRBJ2-7 | TRBV27 | CASSYTGTLGEQYF | TGTGCCAGCAGTTATACCGGGACTCTGGGCGAGCAGTACTTC
NA | NA | TRBJ2-1 | TRBV10-2 | CASSESILPNEFF | TGCGCCAGCAGTGAGTCGATTCTACCCAACGAGTTCTTC
many | NA | TRBJ1-1 | TRBV6-1 | CASKGLWDTEAFF | TGTGCCAGCAAGGGTCTCTGGGACACTGAAGCTTTCTTT
NA | NA | TRBJ1-2 | TRBV15 | CATSRTGDPANYGYTF | TGTGCCACCAGCCGAACAGGAGACCCAGCTAACTATGGCTACACCTTC
NA | NA | TRBJ1-5 | TRBV20-1 | CSARGTSSNQPQHF | TGCAGCGCTCGGGGAACAAGTAGCAATCAGCCCCAGCATTTT
few | NA | TRBJ2-3 | TRBV6-2/TRBV6-3 | CASSSPGRGTDTQYF | TGTGCCAGCTCCTCCCCGGGCAGAGGCACAGATACGCAGTATTTT
many | TRBD2 | TRBJ2-3 | TRBV29-1 | CSGDGVAGVTDTQYF | TGCAGCGGGGACGGGGTAGCGGGAGTTACAGATACGCAGTATTTT
many | NA | TRBJ2-7 | TRBV5-5 | CASSDAGTTYEQYF | TGTGCCAGCAGCGACGCCGGGACCACCTACGAGCAGTACTTC
many | NA | TRBJ2-7 | TRBV7-9 | CASSLAGGSHEQYF | TGTGCCAGCAGCTTAGCTGGGGGCAGCCACGAGCAGTACTTC
NA | NA | TRBJ2-5 | TRBV11-2 | CASNSNGGRFQETQYF | TGTGCCAGCAACTCCAACGGCGGACGTTTCCAAGAGACCCAGTACTTC
few | NA | TRBJ1-2 | TRBV7-8 | CASSLNLRLGYTF | TGTGCCAGCAGCTTGAATCTCCGACTCGGCTACACCTTC
NA | NA | TRBJ2-5 | TRBV19 | CASSIAGLVETQYF | TGTGCCAGTAGTATAGCGGGCTTGGTGGAGACCCAGTACTTC
many | NA | TRBJ2-5 | TRBV2 | CASAQWATQETQYF | TGTGCCAGCGCCCAGTGGGCGACCCAAGAGACCCAGTACTTC
NA | TRBD2 | TRBJ2-3 | TRBV16 | CASSPMGTSGTDTQYF | TGTGCCAGCAGCCCCATGGGGACTAGCGGCACAGATACGCAGTATTTT
many | NA | TRBJ1-6 | TRBV5-1 | CASSPQTGAAEPLHF | TGCGCCAGCAGCCCGCAGACCGGGGCCGCAGAACCCCTCCACTTT
NA | TRBD2 | TRBJ2-7 | TRBV7-6 | CASSSSGSAYEQYF | TGTGCCAGCAGCTCCAGCGGGAGCGCCTACGAGCAGTACTTC